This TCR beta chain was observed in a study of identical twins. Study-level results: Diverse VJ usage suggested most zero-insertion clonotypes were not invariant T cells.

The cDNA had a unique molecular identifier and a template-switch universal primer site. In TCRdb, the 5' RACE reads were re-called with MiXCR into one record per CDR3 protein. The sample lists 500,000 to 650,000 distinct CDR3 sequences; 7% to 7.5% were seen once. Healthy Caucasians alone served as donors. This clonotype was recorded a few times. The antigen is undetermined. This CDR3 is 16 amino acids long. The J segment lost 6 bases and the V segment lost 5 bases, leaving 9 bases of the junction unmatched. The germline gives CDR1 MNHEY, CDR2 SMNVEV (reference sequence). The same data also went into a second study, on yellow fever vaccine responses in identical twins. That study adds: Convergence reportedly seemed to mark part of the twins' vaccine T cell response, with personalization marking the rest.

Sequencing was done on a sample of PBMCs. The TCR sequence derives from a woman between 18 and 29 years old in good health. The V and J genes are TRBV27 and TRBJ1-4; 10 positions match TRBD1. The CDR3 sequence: CASSRQGAGAYEKLFF. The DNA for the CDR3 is TGTGCCAGCAGTCGACAGGGGGCTGGGGCGTATGAAAAACTGTTTTTT.